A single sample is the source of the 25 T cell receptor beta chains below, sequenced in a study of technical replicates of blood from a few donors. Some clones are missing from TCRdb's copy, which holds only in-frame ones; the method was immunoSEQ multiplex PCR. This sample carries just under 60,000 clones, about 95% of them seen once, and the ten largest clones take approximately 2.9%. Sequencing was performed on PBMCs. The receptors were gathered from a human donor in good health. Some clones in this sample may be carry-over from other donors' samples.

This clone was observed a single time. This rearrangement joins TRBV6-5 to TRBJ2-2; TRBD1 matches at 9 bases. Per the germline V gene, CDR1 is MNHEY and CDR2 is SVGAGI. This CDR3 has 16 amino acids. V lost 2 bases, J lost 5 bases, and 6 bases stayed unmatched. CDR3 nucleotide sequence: TGTGCCAGCAGTTACGTTTCAGGACAGGGGACCGGGGAGCTGTTTTTT. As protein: CASSYVSGQGTGELFF.

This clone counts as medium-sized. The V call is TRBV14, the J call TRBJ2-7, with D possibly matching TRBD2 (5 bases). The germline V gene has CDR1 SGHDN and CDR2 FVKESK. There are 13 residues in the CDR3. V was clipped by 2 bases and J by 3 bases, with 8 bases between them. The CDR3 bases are TGTGCCAGCAGCCAACGAGGGATCTACGAGCAGTACTTC. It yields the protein CASSQRGIYEQYF.

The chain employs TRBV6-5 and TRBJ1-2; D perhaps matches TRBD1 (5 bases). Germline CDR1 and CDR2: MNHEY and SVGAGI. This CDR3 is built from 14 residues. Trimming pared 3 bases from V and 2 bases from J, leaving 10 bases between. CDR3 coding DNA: TGTGCCAGCAGTTATATTACAGGCAACTATGGCTACACCTTC. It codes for CASSYITGNYGYTF.

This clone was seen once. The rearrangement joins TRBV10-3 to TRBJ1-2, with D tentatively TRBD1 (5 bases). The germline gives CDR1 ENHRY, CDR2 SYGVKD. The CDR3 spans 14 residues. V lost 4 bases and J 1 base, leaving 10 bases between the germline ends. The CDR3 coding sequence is TGTGCCATCAGTGGCGGGGGGGGTAACTATGGCTACACCTTC. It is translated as CAISGGGGNYGYTF.

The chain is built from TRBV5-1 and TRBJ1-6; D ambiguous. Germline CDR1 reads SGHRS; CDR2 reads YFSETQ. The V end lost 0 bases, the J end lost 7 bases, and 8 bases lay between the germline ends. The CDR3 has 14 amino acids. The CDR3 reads CASSLGSGNSPLHF. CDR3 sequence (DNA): TGCGCCAGCAGCTTGGGGTCCGGGAATTCACCCCTCCACTTT.

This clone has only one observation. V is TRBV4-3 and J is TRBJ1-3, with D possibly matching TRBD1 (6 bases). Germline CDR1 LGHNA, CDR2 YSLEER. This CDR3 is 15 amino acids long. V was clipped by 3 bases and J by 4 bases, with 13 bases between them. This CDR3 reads CASSQGATTGNTIYF. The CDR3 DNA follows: TGCGCCAGCAGCCAGGGGGCCACCACGGGAAACACCATATATTTT.

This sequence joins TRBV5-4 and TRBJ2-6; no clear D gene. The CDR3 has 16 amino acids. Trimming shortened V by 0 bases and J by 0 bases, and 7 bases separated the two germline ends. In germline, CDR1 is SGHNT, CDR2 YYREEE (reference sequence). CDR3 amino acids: CASSLAQSSGANVLTF. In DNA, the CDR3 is TGTGCCAGCAGCTTGGCACAGAGCTCTGGGGCCAACGTCCTGACTTTC.

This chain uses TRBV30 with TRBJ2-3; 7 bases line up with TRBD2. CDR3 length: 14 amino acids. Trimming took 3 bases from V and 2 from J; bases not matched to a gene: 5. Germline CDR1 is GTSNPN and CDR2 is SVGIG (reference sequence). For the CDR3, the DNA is TGTGCCTGGAGGCCCAGCGGGAACACAGATACGCAGTATTTT. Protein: CAWRPSGNTDTQYF.

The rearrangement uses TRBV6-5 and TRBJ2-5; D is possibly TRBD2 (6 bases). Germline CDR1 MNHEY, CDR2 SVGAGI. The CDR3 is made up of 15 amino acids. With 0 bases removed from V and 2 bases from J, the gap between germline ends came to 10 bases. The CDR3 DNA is TGTGCCAGCAGTTACTCCGGGGGACGGCAAGAGACCCAGTACTTC. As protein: CASSYSGGRQETQYF.

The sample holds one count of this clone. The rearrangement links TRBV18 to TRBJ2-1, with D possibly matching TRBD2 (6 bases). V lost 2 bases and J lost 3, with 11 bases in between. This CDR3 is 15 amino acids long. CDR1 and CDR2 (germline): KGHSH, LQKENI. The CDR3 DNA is TGTGCCAGCTCACCAGGAGGGCCAGGCTACAATGAGCAGTTCTTC. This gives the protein CASSPGGPGYNEQFF.

The CDR3 nucleotides read TGTGCCATCAGCGCGGGCCCGCCTGAAAAACTGTTTTTT. This codes for CAISAGPPEKLFF. V and J are TRBV10-3 and TRBJ1-4; D not certain. V lost 6 bases to trimming and J lost 7 bases, with 12 bases between them. The CDR3 loop spans 13 amino acids. CDR1 is ENHRY, CDR2 SYGVKD, per germline.

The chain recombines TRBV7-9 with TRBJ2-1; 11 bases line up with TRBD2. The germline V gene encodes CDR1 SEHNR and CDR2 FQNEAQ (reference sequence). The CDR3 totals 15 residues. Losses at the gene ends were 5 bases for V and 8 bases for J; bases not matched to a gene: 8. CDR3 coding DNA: TGTGCCAGCAGCCCCATGACTAGCGGGGCGTATGAGCAGTTCTTC. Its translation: CASSPMTSGAYEQFF.

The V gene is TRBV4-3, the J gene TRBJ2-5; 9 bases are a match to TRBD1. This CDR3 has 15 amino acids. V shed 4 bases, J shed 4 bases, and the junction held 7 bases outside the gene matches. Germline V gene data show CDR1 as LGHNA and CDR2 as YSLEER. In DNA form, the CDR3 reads TGCGCCAGCAGCCCAACAGGGGGCTTAGGAGAGACCCAGTACTTC. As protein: CASSPTGGLGETQYF.

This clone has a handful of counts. CDR3 residues: CASSLVRDTEAFF. In DNA form, the CDR3 reads TGTGCCAGCAGCTTAGTTCGGGATACTGAAGCTTTCTTT. The chain is built from TRBV11-2 and TRBJ1-1; no definite D call. This CDR3 is 13 amino acids long. Trimming pared 1 base from V and 5 bases from J, leaving 8 bases between. CDR1 SGHAT and CDR2 FQNNGV come from the germline V gene.

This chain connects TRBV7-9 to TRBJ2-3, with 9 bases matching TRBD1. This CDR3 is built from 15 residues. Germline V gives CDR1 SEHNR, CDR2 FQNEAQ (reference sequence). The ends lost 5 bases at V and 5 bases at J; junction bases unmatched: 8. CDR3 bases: TGTGCCAGCAGCGGGCCCGGGACAGGGATAGATACGCAGTATTTT. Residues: CASSGPGTGIDTQYF.

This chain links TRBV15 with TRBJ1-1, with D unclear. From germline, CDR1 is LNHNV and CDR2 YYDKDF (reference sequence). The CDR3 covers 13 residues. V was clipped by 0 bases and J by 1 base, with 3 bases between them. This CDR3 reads CATSRDRNTEAFF. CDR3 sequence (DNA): TGTGCCACCAGCAGAGATCGGAACACTGAAGCTTTCTTT.

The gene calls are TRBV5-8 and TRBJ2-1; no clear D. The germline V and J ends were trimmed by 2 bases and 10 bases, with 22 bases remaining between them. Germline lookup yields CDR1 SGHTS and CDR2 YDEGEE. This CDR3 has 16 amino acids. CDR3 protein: CASSLMVTLDLREQFF. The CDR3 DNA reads TGTGCCAGCAGCTTAATGGTGACTTTGGATCTCCGAGAGCAGTTCTTC.

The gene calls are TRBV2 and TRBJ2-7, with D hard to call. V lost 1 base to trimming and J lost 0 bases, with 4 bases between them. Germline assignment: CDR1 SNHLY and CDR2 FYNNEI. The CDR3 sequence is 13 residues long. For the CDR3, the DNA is TGTGCCAGCAGTGAAGTAGTCTCCTACGAGCAGTACTTC. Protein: CASSEVVSYEQYF.

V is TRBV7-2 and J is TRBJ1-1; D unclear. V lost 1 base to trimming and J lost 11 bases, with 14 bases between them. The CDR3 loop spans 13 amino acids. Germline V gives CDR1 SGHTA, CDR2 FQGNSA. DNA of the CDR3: TGTGCCAGCAGCTTAGTTGCCGGGGTCGAGGCTTTCTTT. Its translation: CASSLVAGVEAFF.

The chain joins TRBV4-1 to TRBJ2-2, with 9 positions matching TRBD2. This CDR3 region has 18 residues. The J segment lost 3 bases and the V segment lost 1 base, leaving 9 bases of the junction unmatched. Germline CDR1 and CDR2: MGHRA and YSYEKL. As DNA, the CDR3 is TGCGCCAGCAGCCAAGTGCGGGGGGGCCAGTTGGACACCGGGGAGCTGTTTTTT. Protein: CASSQVRGGQLDTGELFF.

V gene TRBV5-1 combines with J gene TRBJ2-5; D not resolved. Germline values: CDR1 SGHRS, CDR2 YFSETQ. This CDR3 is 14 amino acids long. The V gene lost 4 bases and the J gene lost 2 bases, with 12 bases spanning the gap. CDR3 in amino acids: CASSIPDMQETQYF. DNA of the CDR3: TGCGCCAGCAGCATCCCAGACATGCAAGAGACCCAGTACTTC.

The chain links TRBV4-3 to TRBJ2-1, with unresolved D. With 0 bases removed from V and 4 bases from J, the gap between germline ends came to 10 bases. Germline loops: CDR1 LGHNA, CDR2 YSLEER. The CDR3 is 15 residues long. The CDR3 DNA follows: TGCGCCAGCAGCCAAGATCTAGAAAGGTACAATGAGCAGTTCTTC. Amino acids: CASSQDLERYNEQFF.

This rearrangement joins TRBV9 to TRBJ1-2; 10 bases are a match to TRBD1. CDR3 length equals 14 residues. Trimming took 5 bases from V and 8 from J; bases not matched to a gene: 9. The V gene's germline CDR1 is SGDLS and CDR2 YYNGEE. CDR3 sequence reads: CASSAGTGVQGYTF. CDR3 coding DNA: TGTGCCAGCAGTGCTGGGACAGGGGTCCAGGGCTACACCTTC.

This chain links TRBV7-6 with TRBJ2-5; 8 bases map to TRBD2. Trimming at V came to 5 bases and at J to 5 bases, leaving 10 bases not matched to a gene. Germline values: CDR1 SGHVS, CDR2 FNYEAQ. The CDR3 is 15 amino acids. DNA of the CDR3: TGTGCCAGCAGCCAAGGCCGGGGGGGGGCGGAGACCCAGTACTTC. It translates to CASSQGRGGAETQYF.

This CDR3 reads CASSPRRAGENNEQFF. The CDR3 DNA reads TGTGCCAGCAGCCCCCGGAGAGCGGGGGAGAACAATGAGCAGTTCTTC. The rearrangement links TRBV11-3 to TRBJ2-1; 8 bases align to TRBD2. Germline CDR1 is SGHNT and CDR2 is YENEEA. V gave up 5 bases and J gave up 5 bases; unmatched junction bases: 11. The CDR3 has 16 residues.